This is a list of T cell receptor beta chains from one sample in a study of T cells in Graves' hyperthyroidism and ophthalmopathy. Each CDR3 protein gets one entry after TCRdb re-called the multiplex PCR reads with MiXCR. The repertoire holds about 590,000 distinct CDR3 sequences, more than 15% seen once, with around 7.3% in the top ten. Sequencing input: blood. All receptors come from a woman in her twenties or thirties with Graves' hyperthyroidism. The CDR3 runs from the conserved cysteine through the conserved F or W. The D gene is left open where the match is weak. Clone size is shown for a subset of rows, as once, few, many or a class of expanded clone.

V gene,J gene,D gene,clone size,CDR3 DNA,CDR3 protein
TRBV2,TRBJ2-7,-,many,TGTGCCAGCAGAGCAACAGGGTATGTCGCCTACGAGCAGTACTTC,CASRATGYVAYEQYF
TRBV28,TRBJ1-2,TRBD1,many,TGTGCCAGCAGGACAGGGGTAGGCTACACCTTC,CASRTGVGYTF
TRBV28,TRBJ2-1,-,few,TGTGCCAGCAGTTTGGGGCTTCTAGGCAATGAGCAGTTCTTC,CASSLGLLGNEQFF
TRBV11-3,TRBJ2-1,TRBD1,many,TGTGCCAGCAGCTTAGTCTTCGGGACAGGGTTCACTGAGCAGTTCTTC,CASSLVFGTGFTEQFF
TRBV20-1,TRBJ1-5,TRBD1,few,TGCAGTGCTAGGTCGGGACAGGGGGGCCGAAATCAGCCCCAGCATTTT,CSARSGQGGRNQPQHF
TRBV4-1,TRBJ2-4,-,-,TGCGCCAGCAGCCAAGGGTGGAAGGGGGACAACATTCAGTACTTC,CASSQGWKGDNIQYF
TRBV7-3,TRBJ2-2,TRBD2,many,TGTGCCAGCAGCTTAAATCAACTAGCGACAACCGGGGAGCTGTTTTTT,CASSLNQLATTGELFF
TRBV20-1,TRBJ2-5,-,few,TGCAGTGCTAGAGATAAGCGGTGGGTCGAGACCCAGTACTTC,CSARDKRWVETQYF
TRBV30,TRBJ2-7,-,many,TGTGCCTGGGCGGTACAGCGATACGACGAGCAGTACTTC,CAWAVQRYDEQYF
TRBV7-2,TRBJ2-1,-,many,TGTGCCAGCAGAGAAGACGGCGCGCGCGTCTCGGAGCAGTTCTTC,CASREDGARVSEQFF
TRBV20-1,TRBJ2-3,TRBD2,-,TGCAGTGCTAGAGATTATGGGGGGACTAGCGGGAAAGGCACAGATACGCAGTATTTT,CSARDYGGTSGKGTDTQYF
TRBV29-1,TRBJ2-3,-,-,TGCAGCGTCAGGGGCCAGGTCGTGCCGTGGGATACGCAGTATTTT,CSVRGQVVPWDTQYF
TRBV5-1,TRBJ2-7,-,many,TGCGCCAGCGGACAAGGGACGGACGGAGGGCAGTACTTC,CASGQGTDGGQYF
TRBV2,TRBJ2-1,-,-,TGTGCCAGCTTCCTGGTCAATGAGCAGTTCTTC,CASFLVNEQFF
TRBV15,TRBJ2-5,TRBD1,many,TGTGCCACCAGCAGAGATAGCCGGGACAGGGGGTTCGTAGAGACCCAGTACTTC,CATSRDSRDRGFVETQYF
TRBV7-2,TRBJ2-1,-,few,TGTGCCAGCAGCTTCACGGAAAGGGGGGGCTCCTACAATGAGCAGTTCTTC,CASSFTERGGSYNEQFF
TRBV6-2/TRBV6-3,TRBJ2-7,-,-,TGTGCCAGCAGTTTGTCCCGGACCTACTCCTACGAGCAGTACTTC,CASSLSRTYSYEQYF
TRBV2,TRBJ2-7,-,many,TGTGCCAGCAGTGAGGCCAGGGTGCTCGAACAGTACTTC,CASSEARVLEQYF
TRBV27,TRBJ2-4,-,many,TGTGCCAGCAGCGCCCCTTACATTCAGTACTTC,CASSAPYIQYF
TRBV6-1,TRBJ2-6,-,many,TGTGCCAGCAGAAAACAGGGTAGCTCTGGGGCCAACGTCCTGACTTTC,CASRKQGSSGANVLTF
TRBV7-2,TRBJ1-4,-,-,TGTGCCAGCAGCTTAGTAGGGGGACTGACTAATGAAAAACTGTTTTTT,CASSLVGGLTNEKLFF
TRBV13,TRBJ2-2,TRBD2,few,TGTGCCAGCGCACGGGGCGGGAGTAGGACCGGGGAGCTGTTTTTT,CASARGGSRTGELFF
TRBV27,TRBJ2-5,-,many,TGTGCCAGCAGTTTAGTAGGACCCGAAGAGACCCAGTACTTC,CASSLVGPEETQYF
TRBV11-3,TRBJ2-2,-,many,TGTGCCAGTTCCAAGGCCGGGGAGCTGTTTTTT,CASSKAGELFF
TRBV7-9,TRBJ2-7,-,many,TGTGCCAGCAGCTTAGAACAGGGCCTGAGGGAGCAGTACTTC,CASSLEQGLREQYF
TRBV3-1,TRBJ2-2,-,-,TGTGCCAGCAGCCAATCCTCTGCGGGTGGGACCGGGGAGCTGTTTTTT,CASSQSSAGGTGELFF